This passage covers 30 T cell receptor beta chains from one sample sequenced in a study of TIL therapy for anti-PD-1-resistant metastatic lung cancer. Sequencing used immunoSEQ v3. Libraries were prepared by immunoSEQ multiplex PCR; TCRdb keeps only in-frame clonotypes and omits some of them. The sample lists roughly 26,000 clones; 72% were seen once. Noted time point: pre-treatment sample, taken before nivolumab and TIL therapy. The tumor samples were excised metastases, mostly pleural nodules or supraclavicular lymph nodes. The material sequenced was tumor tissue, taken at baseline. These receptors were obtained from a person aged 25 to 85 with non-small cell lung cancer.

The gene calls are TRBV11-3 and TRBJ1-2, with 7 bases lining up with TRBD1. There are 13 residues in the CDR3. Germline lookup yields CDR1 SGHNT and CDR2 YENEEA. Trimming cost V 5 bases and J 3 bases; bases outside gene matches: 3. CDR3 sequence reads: CASSTGVDYGYTF. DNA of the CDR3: TGTGCCAGCAGCACAGGGGTCGACTATGGCTACACCTTC.

The CDR3 bases are TGCAGTGCTAGACAAAAAGAGACCCAGTACTTC. As protein: CSARQKETQYF. The genes are TRBV20-1 and TRBJ2-5, with unresolved D. CDR3 size: 11 residues. The V end lost 2 bases, the J end lost 3 bases, and 4 bases lay between the germline ends. Germline V CDR1 and CDR2: DFQATT, SNEGSKA (reference sequence).

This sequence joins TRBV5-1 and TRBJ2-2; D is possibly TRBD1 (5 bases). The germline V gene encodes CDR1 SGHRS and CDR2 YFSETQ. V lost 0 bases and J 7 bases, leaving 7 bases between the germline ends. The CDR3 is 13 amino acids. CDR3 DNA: TGCGCCAGCAGCTTGGAAGGGGTCGGGGAGCTGTTTTTT. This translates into CASSLEGVGELFF.

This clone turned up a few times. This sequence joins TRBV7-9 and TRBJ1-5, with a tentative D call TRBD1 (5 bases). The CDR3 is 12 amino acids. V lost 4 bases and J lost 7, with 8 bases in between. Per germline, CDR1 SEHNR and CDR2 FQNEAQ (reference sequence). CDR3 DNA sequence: TGTGCCAGCAGCTCGGACATCCAGCCCCAGCATTTT. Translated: CASSSDIQPQHF. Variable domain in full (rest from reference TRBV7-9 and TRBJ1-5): DTGVSQNPRHKITKRGQNVTFRCDPISEHNRLYWYRQTLGQGPEFLTYFQNEAQLEKSRLLSDRFSAERPKGSFSTLEIQRTEQGDSAMYLCASSSDIQPQHFGDGTRLSIL.

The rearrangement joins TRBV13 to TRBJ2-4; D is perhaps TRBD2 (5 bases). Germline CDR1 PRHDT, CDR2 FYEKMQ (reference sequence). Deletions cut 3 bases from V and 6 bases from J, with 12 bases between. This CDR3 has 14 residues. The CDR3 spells CASSFRTRLNIQYF. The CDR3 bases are TGTGCCAGCAGCTTCCGAACTAGGTTAAACATTCAGTACTTC.

CDR3 sequence reads: CASSLGAGGETQYF. CDR3 nucleotides: TGTGCCAGTTCTCTCGGGGCGGGGGGAGAGACCCAGTACTTC. The chain links TRBV11-2 to TRBJ2-5; 8 bases are a match to TRBD2. V dropped 9 bases and J dropped 4; count of bases not matched to a gene: 10. CDR3 size: 14 residues. Per germline, CDR1 SGHAT and CDR2 FQNNGV.

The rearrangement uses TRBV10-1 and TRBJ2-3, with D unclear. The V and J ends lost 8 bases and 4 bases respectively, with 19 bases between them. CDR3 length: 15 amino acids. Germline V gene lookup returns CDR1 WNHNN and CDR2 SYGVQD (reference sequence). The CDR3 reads CASGLGSARADTQYF. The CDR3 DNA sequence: TGCGCCAGCGGGCTTGGGTCGGCTAGGGCAGATACGCAGTATTTT.

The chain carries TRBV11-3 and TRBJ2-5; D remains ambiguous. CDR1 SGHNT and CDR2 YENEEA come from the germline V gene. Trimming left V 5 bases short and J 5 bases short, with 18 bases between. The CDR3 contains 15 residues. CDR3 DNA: TGTGCCAGCAGCCGCGGCGTGGATGCTCGGGAGACCCAGTACTTC. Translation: CASSRGVDARETQYF. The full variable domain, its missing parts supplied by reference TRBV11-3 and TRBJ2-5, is EAGVVQSPRYKIIEKKQPVAFWCNPISGHNTLYWYLQNLGQGPELLIRYENEEAVDDSQLPKDRFSAERLKGVDSTLKIQPAELGDSAVYLCASSRGVDARETQYFGPGTRLLVL.

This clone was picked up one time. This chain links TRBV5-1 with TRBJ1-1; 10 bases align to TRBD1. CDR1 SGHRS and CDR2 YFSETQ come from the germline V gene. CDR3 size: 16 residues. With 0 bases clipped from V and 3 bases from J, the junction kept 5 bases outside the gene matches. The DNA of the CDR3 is TGCGCCAGCAGCTTGGGACAGGGGGCGCCGGACACTGAAGCTTTCTTT. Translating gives CASSLGQGAPDTEAFF.

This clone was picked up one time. This CDR3 is CASSLSGRGLSYNEQFF. As DNA, the CDR3 is TGTGCCAGCAGCTTGTCCGGACGGGGACTCTCCTACAATGAGCAGTTCTTC. The V gene is TRBV7-9, the J gene TRBJ2-1; perhaps TRBD2 as D (6 bases). Germline values: CDR1 SEHNR, CDR2 FQNEAQ (reference sequence). Deletions cut 3 bases from V and 0 bases from J, with 15 bases between. The CDR3 is made up of 17 amino acids.

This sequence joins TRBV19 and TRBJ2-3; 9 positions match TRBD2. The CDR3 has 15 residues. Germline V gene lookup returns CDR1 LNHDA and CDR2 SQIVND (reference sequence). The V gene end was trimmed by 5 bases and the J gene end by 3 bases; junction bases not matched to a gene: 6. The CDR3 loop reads CASSFGGGETDTQYF. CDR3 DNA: TGTGCCAGTAGTTTTGGCGGGGGGGAGACAGATACGCAGTATTTT.

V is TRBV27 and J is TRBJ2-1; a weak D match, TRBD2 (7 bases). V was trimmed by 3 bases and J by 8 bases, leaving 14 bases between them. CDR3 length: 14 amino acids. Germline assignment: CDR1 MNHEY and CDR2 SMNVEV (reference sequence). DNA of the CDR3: TGTGCCAGCAGTTTTACGGGGGGCGTCGATGAGCAGTTCTTC. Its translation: CASSFTGGVDEQFF.

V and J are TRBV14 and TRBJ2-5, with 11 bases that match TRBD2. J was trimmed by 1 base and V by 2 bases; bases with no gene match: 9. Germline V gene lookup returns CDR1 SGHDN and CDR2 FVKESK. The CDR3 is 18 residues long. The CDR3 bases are TGTGCCAGCAGCCAACCCCTTCTAGCGGGGGGCGTCCAAGAGACCCAGTACTTC. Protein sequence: CASSQPLLAGGVQETQYF. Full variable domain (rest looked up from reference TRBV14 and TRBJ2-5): EAGVTQFPSHSVIEKGQTVTLRCDPISGHDNLYWYRRVMGKEIKFLLHFVKESKQDESGMPNNRFLAERTGGTYSTLKVQPAELEDSGVYFCASSQPLLAGGVQETQYFGPGTRLLVL.

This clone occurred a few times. For the CDR3, the DNA is TGTGCCAGCAGTCCACAGGGGAATAATGAAAAACTGTTTTTT. Translation: CASSPQGNNEKLFF. This chain connects TRBV6-1 to TRBJ1-4; 7 bases fit TRBD1. The germline V gene has CDR1 MNHNS and CDR2 SASEGT. The CDR3 spans 14 residues. The V segment lost 5 bases and the J segment 4 bases; nucleotides outside the gene matches: 4.

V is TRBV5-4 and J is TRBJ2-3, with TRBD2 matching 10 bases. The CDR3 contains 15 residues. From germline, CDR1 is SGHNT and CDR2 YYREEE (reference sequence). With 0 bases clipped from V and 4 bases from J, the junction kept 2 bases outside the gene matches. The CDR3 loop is CASSLERGGADTQYF. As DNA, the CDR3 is TGTGCCAGCAGCTTGGAGCGGGGGGGGGCAGATACGCAGTATTTT.

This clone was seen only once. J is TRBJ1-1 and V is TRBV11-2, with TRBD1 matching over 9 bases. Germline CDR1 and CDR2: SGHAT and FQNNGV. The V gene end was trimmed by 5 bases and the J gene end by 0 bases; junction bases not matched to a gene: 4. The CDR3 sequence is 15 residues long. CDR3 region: CASSEDRGMNTEAFF. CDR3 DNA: TGTGCCAGCAGCGAGGACAGGGGCATGAACACTGAAGCTTTCTTT.

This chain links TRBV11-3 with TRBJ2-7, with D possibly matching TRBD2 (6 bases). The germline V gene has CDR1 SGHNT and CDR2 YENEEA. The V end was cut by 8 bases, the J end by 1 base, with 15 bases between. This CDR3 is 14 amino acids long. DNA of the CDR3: TGTGCCAGCCAGCCGTTTAGCGGATCCTACGAGCAGTACTTC. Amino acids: CASQPFSGSYEQYF.

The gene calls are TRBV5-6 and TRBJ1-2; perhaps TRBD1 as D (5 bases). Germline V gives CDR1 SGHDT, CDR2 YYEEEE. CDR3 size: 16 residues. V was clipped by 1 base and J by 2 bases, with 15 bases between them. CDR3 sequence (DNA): TGTGCCAGCAGCTTGCCAGGGATCCTCGTCAACTATGGCTACACCTTC. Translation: CASSLPGILVNYGYTF.

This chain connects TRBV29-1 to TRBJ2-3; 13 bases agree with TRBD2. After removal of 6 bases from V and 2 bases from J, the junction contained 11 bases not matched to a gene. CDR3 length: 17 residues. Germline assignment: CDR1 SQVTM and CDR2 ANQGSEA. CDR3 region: CSVLGSTSGGPTDTQYF. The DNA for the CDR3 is TGCAGCGTGCTTGGGTCGACTAGCGGGGGGCCCACAGATACGCAGTATTTT.

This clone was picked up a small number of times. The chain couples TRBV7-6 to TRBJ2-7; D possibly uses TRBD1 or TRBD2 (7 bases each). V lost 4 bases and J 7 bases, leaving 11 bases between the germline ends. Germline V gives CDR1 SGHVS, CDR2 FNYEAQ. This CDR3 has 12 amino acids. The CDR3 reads CASSSGGGEQYF. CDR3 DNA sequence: TGTGCCAGCAGCTCAGGGGGAGGGGAGCAGTACTTC.

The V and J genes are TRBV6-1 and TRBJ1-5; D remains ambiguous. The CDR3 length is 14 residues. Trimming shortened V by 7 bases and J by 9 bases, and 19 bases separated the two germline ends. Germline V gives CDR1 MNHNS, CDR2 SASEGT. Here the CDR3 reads CASTSRTELGPQHF. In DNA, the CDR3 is TGTGCCAGCACCTCGAGGACCGAACTTGGGCCCCAGCATTTT.

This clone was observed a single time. DNA of the CDR3: TGTGCCAGCAGCTTAAGCGGAGGGGTGAACACTGAAGCTTTCTTT. It specifies CASSLSGGVNTEAFF. This chain uses TRBV7-3 with TRBJ1-1; D possibly corresponds to TRBD1 (5 bases). The V end was cut by 1 base, the J end by 0 bases, with 9 bases between. Germline assignment: CDR1 SGHTA and CDR2 FQGTGA. This CDR3 has 15 amino acids.

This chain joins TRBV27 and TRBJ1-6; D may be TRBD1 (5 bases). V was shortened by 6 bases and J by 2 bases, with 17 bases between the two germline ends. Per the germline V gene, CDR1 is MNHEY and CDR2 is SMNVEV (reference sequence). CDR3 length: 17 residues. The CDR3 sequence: CASRWGLQDAYNSPLHF. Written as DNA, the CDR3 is TGTGCCAGCAGGTGGGGACTTCAGGACGCCTATAATTCACCCCTCCACTTT.

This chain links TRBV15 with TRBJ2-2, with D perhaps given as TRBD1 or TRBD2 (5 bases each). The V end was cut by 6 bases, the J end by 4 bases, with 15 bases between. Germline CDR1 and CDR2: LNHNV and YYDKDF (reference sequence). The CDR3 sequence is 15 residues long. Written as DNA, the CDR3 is TGTGCCACCAGTCGATTCAGGGACGGCACCGGGGAGCTGTTTTTT. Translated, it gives CATSRFRDGTGELFF. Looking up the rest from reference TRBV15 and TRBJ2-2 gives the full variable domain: DAMVIQNPRYQVTQFGKPVTLSCSQTLNHNVMYWYQQKSSQAPKLLFHYYDKDFNNEADTPDNFQSRRPNTSFCFLDIRSPGLGDTAMYLCATSRFRDGTGELFFGEGSRLTVL.

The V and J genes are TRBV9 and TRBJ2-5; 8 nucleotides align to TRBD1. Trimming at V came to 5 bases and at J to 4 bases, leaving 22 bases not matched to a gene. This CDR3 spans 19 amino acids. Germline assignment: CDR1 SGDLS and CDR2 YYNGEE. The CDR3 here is CASSGEPRQGQSVGETQYF. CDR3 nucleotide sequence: TGTGCCAGCAGTGGGGAGCCAAGACAGGGGCAGTCAGTGGGAGAGACCCAGTACTTC.

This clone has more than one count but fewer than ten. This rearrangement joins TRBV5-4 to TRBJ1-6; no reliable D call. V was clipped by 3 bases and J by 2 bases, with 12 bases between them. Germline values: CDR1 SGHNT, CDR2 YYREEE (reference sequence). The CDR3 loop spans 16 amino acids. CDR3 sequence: CASSSRQAAYNSPLHF. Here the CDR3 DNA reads TGTGCCAGCAGCTCCCGGCAGGCAGCCTATAATTCACCCCTCCACTTT.

The CDR3 spells CASSFEGRGVYEQFF. The CDR3 DNA reads TGTGCCAGCAGCTTCGAGGGGCGGGGGGTCTATGAGCAGTTCTTC. The chain combines TRBV7-6 with TRBJ2-1; TRBD2 matches at 8 bases. The CDR3 is 15 amino acids. J gave up 8 bases and V 3 bases, and 9 bases lay outside the gene matches. Germline V lookup: CDR1 SGHVS, CDR2 FNYEAQ.

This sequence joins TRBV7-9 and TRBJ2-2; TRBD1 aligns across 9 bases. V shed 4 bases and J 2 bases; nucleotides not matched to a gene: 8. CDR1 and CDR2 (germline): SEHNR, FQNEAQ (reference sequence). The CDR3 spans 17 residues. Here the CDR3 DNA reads TGTGCCAGCAGCTCCCCTCGGACAGGGGTAAACACCGGGGAGCTGTTTTTT. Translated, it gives CASSSPRTGVNTGELFF.

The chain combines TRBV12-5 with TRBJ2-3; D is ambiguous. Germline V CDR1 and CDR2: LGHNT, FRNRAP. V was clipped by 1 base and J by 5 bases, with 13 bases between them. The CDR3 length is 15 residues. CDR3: CASGLAVRVGDTQYF. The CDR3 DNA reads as TGTGCTAGTGGTTTGGCAGTTAGGGTAGGAGATACGCAGTATTTT. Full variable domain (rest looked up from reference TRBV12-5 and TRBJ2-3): DARVTQTPRHKVTEMGQEVTMRCQPILGHNTVFWYRQTMMQGLELLAYFRNRAPLDDSGMPKDRFSAEMPDATLATLKIQPSEPRDSAVYFCASGLAVRVGDTQYFGPGTRLTVL.

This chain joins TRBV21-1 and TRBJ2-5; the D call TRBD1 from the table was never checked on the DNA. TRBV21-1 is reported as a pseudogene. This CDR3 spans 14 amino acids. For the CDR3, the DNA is TGTGCCAGCAGCAAAGATCAGGGCTGGGAGACCCAGTACTTC. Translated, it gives CASSKDQGWETQYF.